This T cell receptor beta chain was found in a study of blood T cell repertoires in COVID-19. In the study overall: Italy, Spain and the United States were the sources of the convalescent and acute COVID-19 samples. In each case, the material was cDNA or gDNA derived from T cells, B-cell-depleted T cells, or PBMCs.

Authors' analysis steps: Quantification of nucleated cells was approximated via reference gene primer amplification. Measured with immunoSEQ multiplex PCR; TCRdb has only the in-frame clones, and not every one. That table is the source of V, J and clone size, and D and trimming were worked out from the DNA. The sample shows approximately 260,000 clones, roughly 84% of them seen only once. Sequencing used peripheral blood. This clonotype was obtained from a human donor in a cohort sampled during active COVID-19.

The CDR3 region is CASSLYAHSGFYNEQFF. CDR3 nucleotide sequence: TGTGCCAGCAGCTTGTACGCCCACAGCGGTTTCTACAATGAGCAGTTCTTC. The chain uses TRBV5-6 and TRBJ2-1, with D tentatively TRBD2 (5 bases). This CDR3 is built from 17 residues. Germline V CDR1 and CDR2: SGHDT, YYEEEE. V was cut by 1 base and J by 3 bases, with 17 bases left in between.